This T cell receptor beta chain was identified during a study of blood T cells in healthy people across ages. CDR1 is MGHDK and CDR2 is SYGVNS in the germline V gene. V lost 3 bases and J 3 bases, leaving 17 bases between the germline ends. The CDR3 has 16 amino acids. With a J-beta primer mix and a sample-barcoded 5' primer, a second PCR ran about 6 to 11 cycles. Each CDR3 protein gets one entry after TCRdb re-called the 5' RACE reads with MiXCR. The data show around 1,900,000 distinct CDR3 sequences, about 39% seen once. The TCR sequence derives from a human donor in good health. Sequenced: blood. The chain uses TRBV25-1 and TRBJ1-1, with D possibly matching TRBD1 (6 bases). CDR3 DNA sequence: TGTGCCAGCAGTGACCCAGGGGCAGGGAGGGACACTGAAGCTTTCTTT. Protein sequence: CASSDPGAGRDTEAFF.